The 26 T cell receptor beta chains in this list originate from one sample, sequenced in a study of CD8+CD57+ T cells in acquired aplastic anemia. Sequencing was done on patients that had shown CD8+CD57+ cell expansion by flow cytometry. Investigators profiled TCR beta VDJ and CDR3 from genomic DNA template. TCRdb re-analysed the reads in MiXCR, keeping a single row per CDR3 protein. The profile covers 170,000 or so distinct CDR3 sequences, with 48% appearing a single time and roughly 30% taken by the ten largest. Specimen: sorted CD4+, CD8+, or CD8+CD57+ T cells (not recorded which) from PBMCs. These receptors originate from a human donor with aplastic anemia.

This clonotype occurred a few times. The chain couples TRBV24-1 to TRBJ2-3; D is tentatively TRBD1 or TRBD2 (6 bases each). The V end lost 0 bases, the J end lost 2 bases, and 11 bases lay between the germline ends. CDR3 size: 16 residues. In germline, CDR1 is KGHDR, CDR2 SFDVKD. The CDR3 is CATSDLQGTHTDTQYF. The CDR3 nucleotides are TGTGCCACCAGTGATTTGCAGGGGACTCACACAGATACGCAGTATTTT.

DNA for the CDR3: TGTGCCAGCAGCGTAATCGCGACAGATACGCAGTATTTT. Translated, it gives CASSVIATDTQYF. This chain links TRBV9 with TRBJ2-3; no firm D call. CDR3 length: 13 amino acids. In germline, CDR1 is SGDLS, CDR2 YYNGEE. V was clipped by 1 base and J by 3 bases, with 6 bases between them.

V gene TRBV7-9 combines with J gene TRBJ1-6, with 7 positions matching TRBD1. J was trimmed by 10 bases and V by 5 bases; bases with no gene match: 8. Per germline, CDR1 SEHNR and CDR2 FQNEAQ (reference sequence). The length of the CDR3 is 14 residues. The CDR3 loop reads CASSRGQDYSPLHF. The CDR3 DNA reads TGTGCCAGCAGCCGAGGACAGGACTACTCACCCCTCCACTTT.

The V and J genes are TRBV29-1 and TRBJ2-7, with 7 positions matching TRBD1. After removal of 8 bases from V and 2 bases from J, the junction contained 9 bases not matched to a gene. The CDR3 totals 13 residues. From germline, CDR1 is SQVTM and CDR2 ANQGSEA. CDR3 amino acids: CSTLGTDTYEQYF. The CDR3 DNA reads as TGCAGCACCTTAGGGACAGACACCTACGAGCAGTACTTC.

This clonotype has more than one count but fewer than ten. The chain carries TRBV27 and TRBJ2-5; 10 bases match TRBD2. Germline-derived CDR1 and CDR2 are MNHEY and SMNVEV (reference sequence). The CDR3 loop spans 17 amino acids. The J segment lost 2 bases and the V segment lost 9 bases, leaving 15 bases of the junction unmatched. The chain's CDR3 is CASSPYLQREGQETQYF. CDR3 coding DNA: TGTGCCAGTTCCCCCTACTTGCAGCGGGAGGGGCAAGAGACCCAGTACTTC.

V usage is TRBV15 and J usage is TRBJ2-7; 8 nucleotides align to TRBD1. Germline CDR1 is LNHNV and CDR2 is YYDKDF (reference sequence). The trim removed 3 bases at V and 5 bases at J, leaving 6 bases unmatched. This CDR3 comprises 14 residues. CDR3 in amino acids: CATSRDRVMNEQYF. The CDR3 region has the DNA TGTGCCACCAGCAGGGACAGGGTGATGAACGAGCAGTACTTC.

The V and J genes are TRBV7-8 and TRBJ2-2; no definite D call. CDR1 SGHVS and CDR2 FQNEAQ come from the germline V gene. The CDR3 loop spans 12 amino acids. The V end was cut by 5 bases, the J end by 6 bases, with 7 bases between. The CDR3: CASSKEAGELFF. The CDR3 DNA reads TGTGCCAGCAGCAAAGAGGCCGGGGAGCTGTTTTTT. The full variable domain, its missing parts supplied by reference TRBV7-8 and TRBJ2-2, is GAGVSQSPRYKVAKRGQDVALRCDPISGHVSLFWYQQALGQGPEFLTYFQNEAQLDKSGLPSDRFFAERPEGSVSTLKIQRTQQEDSAVYLCASSKEAGELFFGEGSRLTVL.

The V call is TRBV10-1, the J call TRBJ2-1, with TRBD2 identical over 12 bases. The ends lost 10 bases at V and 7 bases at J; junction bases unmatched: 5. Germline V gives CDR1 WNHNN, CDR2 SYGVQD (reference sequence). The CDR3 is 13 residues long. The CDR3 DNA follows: TGCGCCACCCTAGCGGGAGGGTGGAATGAGCAGTTCTTC. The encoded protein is CATLAGGWNEQFF.

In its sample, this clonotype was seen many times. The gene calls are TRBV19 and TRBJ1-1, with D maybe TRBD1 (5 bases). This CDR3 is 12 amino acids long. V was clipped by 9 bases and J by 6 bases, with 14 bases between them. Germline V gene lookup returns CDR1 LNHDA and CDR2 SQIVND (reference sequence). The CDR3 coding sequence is TGTGCCAGCGGGGGATTATATGCTGAAGCTTTCTTT. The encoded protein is CASGGLYAEAFF.

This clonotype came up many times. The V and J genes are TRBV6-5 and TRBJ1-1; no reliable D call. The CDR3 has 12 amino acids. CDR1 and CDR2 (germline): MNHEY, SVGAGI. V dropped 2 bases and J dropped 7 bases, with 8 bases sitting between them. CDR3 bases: TGTGCCAGCAGTTACCTCGGGGTTGAAGCTTTCTTT. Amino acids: CASSYLGVEAFF.

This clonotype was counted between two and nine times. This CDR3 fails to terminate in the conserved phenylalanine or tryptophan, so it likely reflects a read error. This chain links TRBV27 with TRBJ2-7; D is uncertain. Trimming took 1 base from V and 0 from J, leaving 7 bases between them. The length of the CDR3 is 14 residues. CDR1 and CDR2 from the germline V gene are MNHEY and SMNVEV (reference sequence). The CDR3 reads CASSLYDNSYEQYS. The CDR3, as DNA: TGTGCCAGCAGTTTATACGACAACTCCTACGAGCAGTACTCC.

The CDR3 bases are TGCAGTGCTAGAGGACTAGCGGGCTCCTACGAGCAGTACTTC. Translating it yields CSARGLAGSYEQYF. The chain uses TRBV20-1 and TRBJ2-7; 10 nucleotides match TRBD2. The CDR3 extends over 14 amino acids. V trimming: 1 base; J trimming: 0 bases; junction bases outside the gene matches: 0. Germline V gene lookup returns CDR1 DFQATT and CDR2 SNEGSKA (reference sequence).

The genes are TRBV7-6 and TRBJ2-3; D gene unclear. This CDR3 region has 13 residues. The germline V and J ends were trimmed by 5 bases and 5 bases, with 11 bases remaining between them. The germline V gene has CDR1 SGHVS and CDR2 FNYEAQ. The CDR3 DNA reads TGTGCCAGCAGCCCTAATATGGGAGATACGCAGTATTTT. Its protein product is CASSPNMGDTQYF. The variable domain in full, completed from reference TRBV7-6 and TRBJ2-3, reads GAGVSQSPRYKVTKRGQDVALRCDPISGHVSLYWYRQALGQGPEFLTYFNYEAQQDKSGLPNDRFSAERPEGSISTLTIQRTEQRDSAMYRCASSPNMGDTQYFGPGTRLTVL.

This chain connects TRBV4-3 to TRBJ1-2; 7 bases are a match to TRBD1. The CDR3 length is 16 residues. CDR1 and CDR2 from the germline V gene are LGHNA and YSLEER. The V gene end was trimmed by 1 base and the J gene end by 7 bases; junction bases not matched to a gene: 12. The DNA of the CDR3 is TGCGCCAGCAGCCAAGCCGGAAGCGAGAGGGGGCTTGGCTACACCTTC. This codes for CASSQAGSERGLGYTF.

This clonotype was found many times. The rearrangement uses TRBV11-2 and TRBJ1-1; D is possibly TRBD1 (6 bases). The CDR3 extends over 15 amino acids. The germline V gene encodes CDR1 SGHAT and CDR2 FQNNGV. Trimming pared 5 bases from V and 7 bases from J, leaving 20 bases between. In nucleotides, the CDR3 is TGTGCCAGCAGCCCTTGGACAGCGAGGGCGGGTGAAGCTTTCTTT. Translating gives CASSPWTARAGEAFF.

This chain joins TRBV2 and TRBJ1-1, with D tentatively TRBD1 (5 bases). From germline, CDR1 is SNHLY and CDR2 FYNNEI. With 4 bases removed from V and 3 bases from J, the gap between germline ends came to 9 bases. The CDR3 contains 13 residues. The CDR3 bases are TGTGCCAGCAGTGCGGCCAGGGACACTGAAGCTTTCTTT. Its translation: CASSAARDTEAFF.

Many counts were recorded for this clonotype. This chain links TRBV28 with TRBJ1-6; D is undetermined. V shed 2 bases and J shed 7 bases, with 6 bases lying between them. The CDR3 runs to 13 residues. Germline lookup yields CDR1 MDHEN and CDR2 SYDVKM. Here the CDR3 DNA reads TGTGCCAGCAGTTTACAGGCAAATTCACCCCTCCACTTT. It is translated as CASSLQANSPLHF.

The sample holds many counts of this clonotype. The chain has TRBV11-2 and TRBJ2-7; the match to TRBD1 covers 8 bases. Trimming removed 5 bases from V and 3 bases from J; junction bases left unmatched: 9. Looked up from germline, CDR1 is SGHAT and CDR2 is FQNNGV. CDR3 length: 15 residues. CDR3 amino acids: CASSAGQGQDYEQYF. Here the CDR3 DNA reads TGTGCCAGCAGCGCAGGACAGGGCCAAGACTACGAGCAGTACTTC.

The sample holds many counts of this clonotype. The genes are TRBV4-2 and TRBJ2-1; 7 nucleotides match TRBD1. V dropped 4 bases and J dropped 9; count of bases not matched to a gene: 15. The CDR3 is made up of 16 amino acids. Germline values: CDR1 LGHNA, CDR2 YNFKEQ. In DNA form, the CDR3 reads TGTGCCAGCAGCCTTCACCCGGGACAGACCTCGGCTGAGCAGTTCTTC. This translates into CASSLHPGQTSAEQFF.

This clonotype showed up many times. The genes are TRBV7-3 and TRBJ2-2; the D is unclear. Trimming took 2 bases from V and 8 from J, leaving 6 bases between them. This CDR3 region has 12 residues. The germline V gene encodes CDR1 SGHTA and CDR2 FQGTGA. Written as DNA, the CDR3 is TGTGCCAGCAGCTTATCAGGAGGGGAGCTGTTTTTT. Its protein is CASSLSGGELFF. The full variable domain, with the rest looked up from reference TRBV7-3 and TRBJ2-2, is GAGVSQTPSNKVTEKGKYVELRCDPISGHTALYWYRQSLGQGPEFLIYFQGTGAADDSGLPNDRFFAVRPEGSVSTLKIQRTERGDSAVYLCASSLSGGELFFGEGSRLTVL.

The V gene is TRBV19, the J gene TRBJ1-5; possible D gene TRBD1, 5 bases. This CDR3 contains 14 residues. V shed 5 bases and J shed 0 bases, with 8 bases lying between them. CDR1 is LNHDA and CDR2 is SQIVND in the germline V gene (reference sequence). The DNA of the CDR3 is TGTGCCAGTAGTGGGGGGTTTAGCAATCAGCCCCAGCATTTT. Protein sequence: CASSGGFSNQPQHF.

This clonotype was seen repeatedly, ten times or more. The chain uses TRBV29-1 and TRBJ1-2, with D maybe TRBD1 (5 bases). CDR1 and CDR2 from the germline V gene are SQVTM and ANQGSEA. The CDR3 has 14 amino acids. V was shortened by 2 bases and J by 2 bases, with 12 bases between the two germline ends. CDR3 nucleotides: TGCAGCGTTGAATACTCAGGGTTGAACTATGGCTACACCTTC. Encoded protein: CSVEYSGLNYGYTF. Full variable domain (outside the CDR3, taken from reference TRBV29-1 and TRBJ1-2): SAVISQKPSRDICQRGTSLTIQCQVDSQVTMMFWYRQQPGQSLTLIATANQGSEATYESGFVIDKFPISRPNLTFSTLTVSNMSPEDSSIYLCSVEYSGLNYGYTFGSGTRLTVV.

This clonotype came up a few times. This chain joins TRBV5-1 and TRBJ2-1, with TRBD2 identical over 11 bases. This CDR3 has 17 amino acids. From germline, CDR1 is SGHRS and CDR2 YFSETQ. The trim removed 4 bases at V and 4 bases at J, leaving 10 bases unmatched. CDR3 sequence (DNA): TGCGCCAGCAGCCCGACTAGCGGGAACCCCCTGTACAATGAGCAGTTCTTC. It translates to CASSPTSGNPLYNEQFF.

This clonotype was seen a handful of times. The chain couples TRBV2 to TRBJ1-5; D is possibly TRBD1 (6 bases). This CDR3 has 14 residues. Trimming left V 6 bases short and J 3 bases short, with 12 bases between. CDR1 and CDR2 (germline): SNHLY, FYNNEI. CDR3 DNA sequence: TGTGCCAGCAGAAGGGACAACAACAATCAGCCCCAGCATTTT. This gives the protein CASRRDNNNQPQHF.

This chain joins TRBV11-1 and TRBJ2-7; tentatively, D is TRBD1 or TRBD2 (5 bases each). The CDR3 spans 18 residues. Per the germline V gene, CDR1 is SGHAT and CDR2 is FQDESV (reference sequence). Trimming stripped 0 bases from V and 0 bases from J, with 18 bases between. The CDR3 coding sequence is TGTGCCAGCAGCTTAGCGACAGTTGGAGGATCGAGCTCCTACGAGCAGTACTTC. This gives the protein CASSLATVGGSSSYEQYF.

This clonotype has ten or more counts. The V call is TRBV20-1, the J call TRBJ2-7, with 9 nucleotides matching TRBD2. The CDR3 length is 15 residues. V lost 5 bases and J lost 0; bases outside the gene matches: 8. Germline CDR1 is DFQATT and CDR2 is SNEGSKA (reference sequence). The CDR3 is CSALLAGDNSYEQYF. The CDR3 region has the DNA TGCAGTGCTCTTTTAGCGGGGGACAACTCCTACGAGCAGTACTTC.